This T cell receptor (beta chain) was recorded in a study of OX40 agonist ivuxolimab in advanced cancers. The protocol was immunoSEQ multiplex PCR, while the TCRdb copy is restricted to in-frame clones and leaves out a portion. The sample yields tens of thousands of clones, 88% seen once. The ends were cut back, 0 bases at V and 8 bases at J, with 20 bases in the middle. Germline V gives CDR1 SGHTS, CDR2 YDEGEE. The CDR3 has 16 residues. This sequence originates from an adult with an advanced solid tumor such as melanoma, head and neck, liver or kidney cancer. This chain uses TRBV5-8 with TRBJ1-2, with D perhaps matching TRBD1 (5 bases). Source: CD4+ or CD8+ T cells sorted from blood, taken in a trial of the OX40 agonist ivuxolimab. The DNA for the CDR3 is TGTGCCAGCAGCTTGGCGGGGCAGCGAAGGGGATGGGGCTACACCTTC. Its translation: CASSLAGQRRGWGYTF.